This TCR beta chain was captured in a study of T-cell memory formation after mild COVID-19. Study-level information: Each donor largely had its own TCR clusters.

It was 5'RACE with constant-segment primers that produced the TCR alpha and TCR beta cDNA libraries, which carried sample barcodes and UMIs. TCRdb re-analysed the 5' RACE reads in MiXCR, keeping a single row per CDR3 protein. The sample lists hundreds of thousands of distinct CDR3 sequences, around 24% seen once, with around 8.7% in the top ten. CDR3 length: 15 residues. Germline CDR1 is DFQATT and CDR2 is SNEGSKA (reference sequence). V gave up 7 bases and J gave up 0 bases, with 16 bases separating them. Points from the study as a whole: Memory sampled before infection contained some responding clones, suggesting cross-reactive memory joined. While clones contracting from day 15 to 85 were balanced between CD4 and CD8, later expanders leaned CD4+.

This clonotype occurred once. What it binds is not known. The chain has TRBV20-1 and TRBJ2-1; the D is unclear. This receptor was identified in an adult woman who had mild COVID-19 (a few samples of this study predate the infection). Cell type and time point are not known. Sequencing was carried out using PBMCs or a T cell subset sorted from them (not recorded which). The CDR3 loop is CSVPGLRHSYNEQFF. The CDR3 DNA reads TGCAGTGTACCCGGCCTCCGACACTCCTACAATGAGCAGTTCTTC.